One sample yielded the 15 T cell receptor beta chains listed below, sequenced in a study of regulatory T cells in long-lasting Graves disease. Researchers made TCR beta libraries by using iRepertoire HTBI primers and running Arm-PCR on CDR3 regions. TCRdb analysed the multiplex PCR reads with MiXCR anew, one entry per CDR3 protein. The profile covers some 340,000 distinct CDR3 sequences, with about 11% appearing a single time and about 20% taken by the ten largest. Time point noted: newly diagnosed GD, antithyroid drugs for less than 3 months. Construction of the TCR library relied on RNA isolated from PBMCs. The data also belong to a second study, concerning T cells in Graves' hyperthyroidism and ophthalmopathy.

The material was peripheral blood mononuclear cells (PBMCs), obtained at new diagnosis, from a patient treated with antithyroid drugs. Source of these receptors: a woman between 18 and 29 years old with Graves disease.

This clonotype was counted at least ten times. This rearrangement joins TRBV7-2 to TRBJ2-3; perhaps D is TRBD1 or TRBD2 (6 bases each). From germline, CDR1 is SGHTA and CDR2 FQGNSA. The CDR3 is made up of 15 amino acids. V was clipped by 1 base and J by 2 bases, with 10 bases between them. The DNA for the CDR3 is TGTGCCAGCAGCTTAGTGGGGGGCTCCACAGATACGCAGTATTTT. It encodes CASSLVGGSTDTQYF.

The table lists this clonotype with many counts. The rearrangement joins TRBV6-1 to TRBJ2-3, with a weak D call TRBD2 (6 bases). CDR3 length: 14 residues. The ends were cut back, 3 bases at V and 1 base at J, with 8 bases in the middle. Germline V gene lookup returns CDR1 MNHNS and CDR2 SASEGT. CDR3: CASSDASGTDTQYF. DNA for the CDR3: TGTGCCAGCAGTGATGCTAGCGGCACAGATACGCAGTATTTT.

In this sample, this clonotype turned up a few times. The chain combines TRBV15 with TRBJ2-1; 9 nucleotides agree with TRBD2. This CDR3 has 16 amino acids. The V gene end was trimmed by 1 base and the J gene end by 2 bases; junction bases not matched to a gene: 3. The germline CDR1 and CDR2 sequences are LNHNV and YYDKDF (reference sequence). The CDR3 protein is CATSRASGTPYNEQFF. Here the CDR3 DNA reads TGTGCCACCAGCAGAGCTAGCGGGACTCCCTACAATGAGCAGTTCTTC. The whole variable domain, remainder taken from reference TRBV15 and TRBJ2-1, is DAMVIQNPRYQVTQFGKPVTLSCSQTLNHNVMYWYQQKSSQAPKLLFHYYDKDFNNEADTPDNFQSRRPNTSFCFLDIRSPGLGDTAMYLCATSRASGTPYNEQFFGPGTRLTVL.

This clonotype was found many times. This sequence joins TRBV20-1 and TRBJ2-1, with 7 nucleotides matching TRBD1. Per germline, CDR1 DFQATT and CDR2 SNEGSKA (reference sequence). V was pared by 0 bases and J by 5 bases, with 10 bases of the junction left unmatched. The CDR3 consists of 16 residues. The CDR3 region is CSARDEGAGRDNEQFF. CDR3 nucleotides: TGCAGTGCTAGAGATGAGGGGGCAGGGCGGGACAATGAGCAGTTCTTC.

The chain carries TRBV2 and TRBJ2-2; TRBD2 matches at 14 bases. Unmatched junction bases numbered 13, after V lost 6 bases and J lost 4 bases. Germline lookup yields CDR1 SNHLY and CDR2 FYNNEI. The length of the CDR3 is 19 residues. In DNA form, the CDR3 reads TGTGCCAGCAGCCAATTCGGGACTAGCGGGAGCTGGACCACCGGGGAGCTGTTTTTT. Protein: CASSQFGTSGSWTTGELFF.

This clonotype was detected ten times or more. The J gene is TRBJ2-3, the V gene TRBV19; D is uncertain. There are 12 residues in the CDR3. V was cut by 8 bases and J by 5 bases, with 11 bases left in between. From germline, CDR1 is LNHDA and CDR2 SQIVND (reference sequence). The CDR3 DNA is TGTGCCAGTGCGTCGGAAGGAGATACGCAGTATTTT. Translating gives CASASEGDTQYF.

This clonotype has at least ten counts. One junction end disagrees with the germline gene, perhaps due to a read error. The CDR3 DNA reads TGTGCCAGCTCCCCACAGGGCCAGGAGACCCAGTACTTC. This sequence encodes CASSPQGQETQYF. The V call is TRBV18, the J call TRBJ2-5; possibly TRBD1 for D (6 bases). Germline lookup yields CDR1 KGHSH and CDR2 LQKENI. This CDR3 has 13 amino acids. Full variable domain (outside the CDR3, taken from reference TRBV18 and TRBJ2-5): NAGVMQNPRHLVRRRGQEARLRCSPMKGHSHVYWYRQLPEEGLKFMVYLQKENIIDESGMPKERFSAEFPKEGPSILRIQQVVRGDSAAYFCASSPQGQETQYFGPGTRLLVL.

This clonotype appeared a few times. This chain joins TRBV29-1 and TRBJ2-2; possibly TRBD1 for D (5 bases). Germline V gene lookup returns CDR1 SQVTM and CDR2 ANQGSEA. This CDR3 has 17 residues. V shed 4 bases and J shed 3 bases, with 21 bases lying between them. CDR3 DNA sequence: TGCAGCGTTGCCTCACTCGACAGACAAGTATACACCGGGGAGCTGTTTTTT. Protein product: CSVASLDRQVYTGELFF.

This clonotype showed up many times. V and J are TRBV12-3 or TRBV12-4 and TRBJ2-3; no firm D call. V lost 6 bases to trimming and J lost 4 bases, with 8 bases between them. The CDR3 has 12 residues. In nucleotides, the CDR3 is TGTGCCAGCAGCTTACTGGCAGATACGCAGTATTTT. It specifies CASSLLADTQYF.

This chain connects TRBV20-1 to TRBJ1-6; D uncertain. Germline CDR1 DFQATT, CDR2 SNEGSKA (reference sequence). Trimming left V 1 base short and J 0 bases short, with 10 bases between. The CDR3 runs 16 residues. This CDR3 is CSARVAGISYNSPLHF. DNA of the CDR3: TGCAGTGCTAGAGTAGCAGGAATCTCCTATAATTCACCCCTCCACTTT.

Details on this clonotype: Being one base from a much bigger clone, this may be a read error. The chain employs TRBV20-1 and TRBJ2-1; maybe TRBD1 (5 bases). The germline V and J ends were trimmed by 6 bases and 10 bases, with 22 bases remaining between them. The CDR3 spans 14 residues. Germline assignment: CDR1 DFQATT and CDR2 SNEGSKA (reference sequence). The CDR3 is CSASRQGLTYEQFF. The CDR3 region has the DNA TGCAGTGCCTCCCGTCAGGGCCTCACCTACGAGCAGTTCTTC.

This clonotype was counted a few times. The gene calls are TRBV27 and TRBJ2-1; D gene uncertain. Germline V gene data show CDR1 as MNHEY and CDR2 as SMNVEV (reference sequence). Between the trimmed V and J ends, which lost 1 base and 0 bases, there was a span of 10 bases. CDR3 length: 16 amino acids. CDR3 DNA: TGTGCCAGCAGTTTATTAGGAGAGAGCTCCTACAATGAGCAGTTCTTC. Translated: CASSLLGESSYNEQFF.

This clonotype came up many times. The V call is TRBV14, the J call TRBJ2-7; D possibly corresponds to TRBD2 (5 bases). V lost 0 bases to trimming and J lost 3 bases, with 9 bases between them. The germline CDR1 and CDR2 sequences are SGHDN and FVKESK. CDR3 size: 14 residues. In DNA, the CDR3 is TGTGCCAGCAGCCAAGATTGGGAGCACTACGAGCAGTACTTC. As protein: CASSQDWEHYEQYF.

At least ten counts were recorded for this clonotype. This chain connects TRBV7-2 to TRBJ1-1; no clear D. V lost 0 bases, J lost 7 bases, and 12 bases lay in between. The CDR3 contains 14 residues. Germline values: CDR1 SGHTA, CDR2 FQGNSA. Here the CDR3 reads CASSLALLSIEAFF. The CDR3 coding sequence is TGTGCCAGCAGCTTAGCGCTGTTATCAATTGAAGCTTTCTTT.

This clonotype appeared many times. V usage is TRBV18 and J usage is TRBJ2-2; D is undetermined. Trimming removed 4 bases at V and 1 base at J, with 19 bases between. Per germline, CDR1 KGHSH and CDR2 LQKENI. The CDR3 extends over 18 amino acids. CDR3 region: CASSRRPAVARNTGELFF. The CDR3 nucleotides read TGTGCCAGCTCACGTCGCCCGGCCGTCGCGAGGAACACCGGGGAGCTGTTTTTT.